A single sample is the source of the 10 T cell receptor beta chains below, sequenced in a study of beta chain features in type 1 diabetes. Expressed TCRB transcripts got sequenced, as all isolated RNA was reverse transcribed. This table comes from immunoSEQ multiplex PCR, and its TCRdb copy is limited to in-frame clones, with some not included. The data contain hundreds of thousands of clones, roughly 13% of them singletons. The specimen sequenced was naive CD4+ T cells from blood. The receptors stem from a man aged 25 to 45 in good health.

V and J are TRBV7-2 and TRBJ2-3; D is perhaps TRBD2 (5 bases). Germline assignment: CDR1 SGHTA and CDR2 FQGNSA. This CDR3 has 17 amino acids. V dropped 0 bases and J dropped 4 bases, with 17 bases sitting between them. In DNA, the CDR3 is TGTGCCAGCAGCTTAGCGAGACCGGGAAGTCTCGCAGATACGCAGTATTTT. Its translation: CASSLARPGSLADTQYF.

In its sample, this clone was seen a few times. The chain has TRBV11-1 and TRBJ1-2; a weak D match, TRBD1 (5 bases). Trimming stripped 4 bases from V and 3 bases from J, with 9 bases between. This CDR3 is 13 amino acids long. Germline CDR1 and CDR2: SGHAT and FQDESV (reference sequence). CDR3 residues: CASSSDSDYGYTF. The CDR3 coding sequence is TGTGCCAGCAGCTCAGACAGCGACTATGGCTACACCTTC.

In this sample, this clone turned up a few times. The rearrangement uses TRBV5-6 and TRBJ1-5; 7 positions agree with TRBD1. The CDR3 consists of 13 residues. Germline trimming cut 4 bases from V and 4 bases from J; bases unmatched to any gene: 2. Germline CDR1 SGHDT, CDR2 YYEEEE. The CDR3 DNA reads as TGTGCCAGCAGCGCGACAGGGAATCAGCCCCAGCATTTT. It yields the protein CASSATGNQPQHF.

The J gene is TRBJ2-5, the V gene TRBV15; no firm D call. The CDR3 covers 14 residues. Germline loops: CDR1 LNHNV, CDR2 YYDKDF (reference sequence). Trimming removed 6 bases at V and 1 base at J, with 12 bases between. CDR3 coding DNA: TGTGCCACCAGTAATGAGATCTTCCAAGAGACCCAGTACTTC. Its translation: CATSNEIFQETQYF.

This clone was counted between two and nine times. The V and J genes are TRBV18 and TRBJ2-1; D might be TRBD2 (6 bases). Looked up from germline, CDR1 is KGHSH and CDR2 is LQKENI. The CDR3 consists of 14 residues. V shed 8 bases and J shed 6 bases, with 17 bases lying between them. CDR3 sequence (DNA): TGTGCCAGCAGACCCGCGGGACCGGGCAATGAGCAGTTCTTC. The encoded protein is CASRPAGPGNEQFF.

This clone has more than one count but fewer than ten. The V call is TRBV5-1, the J call TRBJ2-5, with a possible D match to TRBD2 (5 bases). TRBJ2-7 matches the DNA end more closely, so the J call is doubtful. This CDR3 spans 14 amino acids. CDR1 and CDR2 (germline): SGHRS, YFSETQ. The DNA for the CDR3 is TGCGCCAGCAGCTTGGTCCCGACCGGGGACGAGCAGTACTTC. Its translation: CASSLVPTGDEQYF.

J is TRBJ1-6 and V is TRBV4-3; D is ambiguous. The V end lost 0 bases, the J end lost 0 bases, and 12 bases lay between the germline ends. Germline assignment: CDR1 LGHNA and CDR2 YSLEER. This CDR3 spans 18 amino acids. CDR3 nucleotide sequence: TGCGCCAGCAGCCAAGATCTTGGAGGCAGCTCCTATAATTCACCCCTCCACTTT. It translates to CASSQDLGGSSYNSPLHF.

This clone was detected only a few times. CDR3 sequence (DNA): TGTGCCACCAGCATTTCCCCTTTCCGGGACCGAGCGATGAGGGACATTCAGTACTTC. Translating it yields CATSISPFRDRAMRDIQYF. V gene TRBV15 combines with J gene TRBJ2-4; D possibly matches TRBD1 or TRBD2 (5 bases each). Germline V lookup: CDR1 LNHNV, CDR2 YYDKDF (reference sequence). Trimming removed 4 bases at V and 8 bases at J, with 30 bases between. This CDR3 comprises 19 residues.

The chain links TRBV4-3 to TRBJ2-7; possible D gene TRBD2, 5 bases. Germline V gives CDR1 LGHNA, CDR2 YSLEER. The V gene lost 0 bases and the J gene lost 4 bases, with 13 bases spanning the gap. The CDR3 extends over 15 amino acids. The CDR3 reads CASSQDSEGKYEQYF. The CDR3 DNA follows: TGCGCCAGCAGCCAAGATTCTGAGGGAAAGTACGAGCAGTACTTC.

Regarding this clone: Different DNA sequences within this sample yield the same CDR3. The chain has TRBV18 and TRBJ2-2; D is ambiguous. There are 12 residues in the CDR3. The germline V and J ends were trimmed by 1 base and 5 bases, with 2 bases remaining between them. The germline gives CDR1 KGHSH, CDR2 LQKENI. CDR3 nucleotides: TGTGCCAGCTCACCACGTACCGGGGAGCTGTTTTTT. This codes for CASSPRTGELFF.